The next 10 T cell receptor beta chains were all read from a single sample in a study of blood T cell repertoires in COVID-19 (TCRdb year 2020). Library construction relied on the immunoSEQ multiplex PCR assay. Held by TCRdb, this immuneACCESS table contains in-frame sequences only and omits some clones. Under half of the omission traces to an unresolved V gene where checked; the cause of the rest is unknown. Counted in this sample were around 230,000 clones; approximately 90% of them appeared once. The ten largest account for more than 6% of the sample. Sequenced sample: peripheral blood. The source of these receptors is a man aged 55 to 69 who had recovered from COVID-19.

This clone has a single count. The V call is TRBV19, the J call TRBJ1-1; D uncertain. The CDR3 contains 13 residues. The V gene lost 5 bases and the J gene lost 1 base, with 8 bases spanning the gap. The germline V gene has CDR1 LNHDA and CDR2 SQIVND (reference sequence). CDR3: CASSPRQNTEAFF. The CDR3 region has the DNA TGTGCCAGTAGTCCCCGACAGAACACTGAAGCTTTCTTT.

The V gene is TRBV5-5, the J gene TRBJ1-5, with D perhaps TRBD1 (5 bases). Germline V gene data show CDR1 as SGHKS and CDR2 as YYEKEE (reference sequence). The CDR3 runs 14 residues. With 3 bases removed from V and 5 bases from J, the gap between germline ends came to 12 bases. The CDR3: CASSSLIGDQPQHF. The CDR3 coding sequence is TGTGCCAGCAGCTCTCTGATAGGGGATCAGCCCCAGCATTTT. Complete variable domain (other parts from reference TRBV5-5 and TRBJ1-5): DAGVTQSPTHLIKTRGQQVTLRCSPISGHKSVSWYQQVLGQGPQFIFQYYEKEERGRGNFPDRFSARQFPNYSSELNVNALLLGDSALYLCASSSLIGDQPQHFGDGTRLSIL.

The chain has TRBV7-9 and TRBJ2-2, with a weak D call TRBD2 (6 bases). The CDR3 consists of 16 residues. With 6 bases removed from V and 0 bases from J, the gap between germline ends came to 14 bases. Looked up from germline, CDR1 is SEHNR and CDR2 is FQNEAQ (reference sequence). The CDR3 spells CASRRGTGANTGELFF. CDR3 in DNA: TGTGCCAGCAGGAGAGGAACGGGGGCGAACACCGGGGAGCTGTTTTTT. Full variable domain (missing parts from reference TRBV7-9 and TRBJ2-2): DTGVSQNPRHKITKRGQNVTFRCDPISEHNRLYWYRQTLGQGPEFLTYFQNEAQLEKSRLLSDRFSAERPKGSFSTLEIQRTEQGDSAMYLCASRRGTGANTGELFFGEGSRLTVL.

This chain uses TRBV7-9 with TRBJ1-3; 10 bases agree with TRBD1. This CDR3 contains 15 residues. CDR1 is SEHNR, CDR2 FQNEAQ, per germline (reference sequence). Trimming removed 4 bases from V and 2 bases from J; junction bases left unmatched: 2. CDR3 residues: CASSWGQGTGNTIYF. The CDR3 region has the DNA TGTGCCAGCAGCTGGGGACAGGGGACTGGAAACACCATATATTTT.

The chain links TRBV7-2 to TRBJ1-4; the D is unclear. Trimming shortened V by 3 bases and J by 5 bases, and 7 bases separated the two germline ends. CDR1 and CDR2 from the germline V gene are SGHTA and FQGNSA. This CDR3 region has 13 residues. The CDR3 DNA sequence: TGTGCCAGCAGCTTGAGTGTAAATGAAAAACTGTTTTTT. This gives the protein CASSLSVNEKLFF.

A few counts support this clone. The genes are TRBV7-2 and TRBJ1-6, with D perhaps TRBD1 (5 bases). Trimming cost V 2 bases and J 8 bases, with 10 bases left between them. Germline assignment: CDR1 SGHTA and CDR2 FQGNSA. The CDR3 is 14 residues long. CDR3 loop: CASSLNRQYSPLHF. Here the CDR3 DNA reads TGTGCCAGCAGCTTAAATAGACAGTATTCACCCCTCCACTTT.

V is TRBV12-3 or TRBV12-4 and J is TRBJ1-1, with 11 bases fitting TRBD1. This CDR3 spans 13 amino acids. Unmatched junction bases numbered 4, after V lost 2 bases and J lost 11 bases. CDR3 DNA sequence: TGTGCCAGCAGTTTACACGGGACAGGGGGGGCTTTCTTT. It codes for CASSLHGTGGAFF.

This chain connects TRBV5-1 to TRBJ2-3; no definite D call. The V end lost 2 bases, the J end lost 5 bases, and 12 bases lay between the germline ends. Germline CDR1 SGHRS, CDR2 YFSETQ. The CDR3 consists of 14 residues. The CDR3 DNA sequence: TGCGCCAGCAGCTTTACGACTCCCAGAGATACGCAGTATTTT. Translated, it gives CASSFTTPRDTQYF.

J is TRBJ2-2 and V is TRBV24-1; 8 bases align to TRBD1. In germline, CDR1 is KGHDR, CDR2 SFDVKD. After removal of 4 bases from V and 4 bases from J, the junction contained 7 bases not matched to a gene. The CDR3 is 16 amino acids. The DNA of the CDR3 is TGTGCCACCAGTGAGCCCGGACAGGGAGGCACCGGGGAGCTGTTTTTT. Translating it yields CATSEPGQGGTGELFF.

This clone appeared a single time. The J gene is TRBJ2-5, the V gene TRBV5-1; a possible D gene is TRBD1 (6 bases). The ends were cut back, 0 bases at V and 5 bases at J, with 20 bases in the middle. Germline V CDR1 and CDR2: SGHRS, YFSETQ. The CDR3 runs to 17 residues. The DNA of the CDR3 is TGCGCCAGCAGCTTGGCCTTGGCAGGGGACCTTAGGGAGACCCAGTACTTC. Translating it yields CASSLALAGDLRETQYF.